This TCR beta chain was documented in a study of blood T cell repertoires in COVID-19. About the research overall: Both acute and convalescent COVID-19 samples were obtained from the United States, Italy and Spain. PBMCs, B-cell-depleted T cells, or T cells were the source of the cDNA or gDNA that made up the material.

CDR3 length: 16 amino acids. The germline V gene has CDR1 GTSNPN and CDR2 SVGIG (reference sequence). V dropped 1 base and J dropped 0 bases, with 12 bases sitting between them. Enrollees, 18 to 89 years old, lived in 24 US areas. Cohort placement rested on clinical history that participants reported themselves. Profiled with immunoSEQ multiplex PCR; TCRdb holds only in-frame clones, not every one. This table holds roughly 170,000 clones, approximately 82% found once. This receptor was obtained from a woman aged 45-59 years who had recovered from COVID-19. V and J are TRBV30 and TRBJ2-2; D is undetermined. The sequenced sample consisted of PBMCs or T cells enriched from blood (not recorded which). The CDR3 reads CAWSALGAANTGELFF. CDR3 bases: TGTGCCTGGAGTGCCCTCGGAGCTGCGAACACCGGGGAGCTGTTTTTT.